This T cell receptor beta chain was captured in a study of cytomegalovirus exposure and HLA in healthy donors. As for the study in general: Tens of millions of unique TCRs from HLA-typed donors made up an early data release.

On this clone: Its antigen is still unknown.

From germline, CDR1 is WNHNN and CDR2 SYGVQD (reference sequence). The CDR3 spans 15 residues. V was cut by 0 bases and J by 1 base, with 7 bases left in between. Findings of the study overall: Analyses of presence and absence presupposed an approximately uniform sequencing depth across donors. Reported findings show TCR beta sequences accurately forecast HLA-A and HLA-B alleles in most subjects.

The PCR had 60 Vbeta and 13 Jbeta primers. In the original processing: An analysis that came later counted some 80 million unique TCR beta chains, 9 million to 12 million shared. Sequencing was performed with immunoSEQ multiplex PCR; in TCRdb, only in-frame clones are kept and a portion is missing. The V and J calls and clone size are taken from that table; D and trimming were inferred from the DNA. The sample yields over 150,000 clones, 70% to 80% seen once. Sequencing was done on a sample of PBMCs. The clonotype originates from a male donor in good health and CMV-seronegative. J is TRBJ2-4 and V is TRBV10-1; no clear D. CDR3 sequence (DNA): TGCGCCAGCAGTGAGTCGGTACTCGCCAAAAACATTCAGTACTTC. It is translated as CASSESVLAKNIQYF.